This TCR beta chain was sequenced for a study of blood T cell repertoires in COVID-19. Overall study: Samples taken during acute and convalescent COVID-19 were collected in the United States, Italy and Spain.

Researchers sorted participants into cohorts using their self-reported clinical history. Sequencing was performed with immunoSEQ multiplex PCR; in TCRdb, only in-frame clones are kept and a portion is missing. The data hold 340,000 or so clones, with roughly 85% observed a single time. In regard to this clone: One junction end does not reproduce the germline sequence, and a read error may be involved.

Germline values: CDR1 SGDLS, CDR2 YYNGEE. The CDR3 runs 13 residues. Sequencing used PBMCs or T cells enriched from blood (not recorded which). The chain employs TRBV9 and TRBJ1-4; D not certain. This TCR was sampled from a woman aged 40 to 50 with acute COVID-19. The chain's CDR3 is CASSVDANENLFF. CDR3 in DNA: TGTGCCAGCAGCGTAGACGCTAATGAAAACCTGTTTTTT.